The rows below give T cell receptor beta chains drawn from one sample of a study of control samples from healthy donors and cancer patients. The repertoire was sequenced with immunoSEQ multiplex PCR; TCRdb's copy has only in-frame clones and lacks some. The sample carries 170,000 or so clones, nearly 90% recorded once. Material for sequencing was blood. These receptors all come from a woman between 50 and 59 years old in good health. CDR3s include the opening cysteine and the closing phenylalanine or tryptophan. The D gene is left open where the match is weak. Only part of the rows carry a size: once, few, many, or a class if the clone is expanded.

TRBJ1-6	NA	NA	TRBV30	TGTGGTCTACGGCTGGACGGGAATTCACCCCTCCACTTT	CGLRLDGNSPLHF
TRBJ1-1	NA	NA	TRBV29-1	TGCAGCGTTGTGGGGGACGGTGAGGCTGAAGCTTTCTTT	CSVVGDGEAEAFF
TRBJ2-1	NA	NA	TRBV7-3	TGTGCCAGCAGCCGGGAGACCTACAATGAGCAGTTCTTC	CASSRETYNEQFF
TRBJ1-1	TRBD1	NA	TRBV6-2/TRBV6-3	TGTGCCAGCAGTTACAGGTCCGGGACAGGGAACACTGAAGCTTTCTTT	CASSYRSGTGNTEAFF
TRBJ1-1	NA	NA	TRBV28	TGTGCCAGCAGCCGCGAGGGGGGCACTGAAGCTTTCTTT	CASSREGGTEAFF
TRBJ2-5	NA	NA	TRBV7-2	TGTGCCAGCAGCTTTGGGATGGCCCAAGAGACCCAGTACTTC	CASSFGMAQETQYF
TRBJ2-7	TRBD1	NA	TRBV11-2	TGTGCCAGCAGCTCCGGGACAGGGGGCTACGAGCAGTACTTC	CASSSGTGGYEQYF
TRBJ1-1	TRBD1	NA	TRBV19	TGTGCCAGTAGTTTCAACCCAGGGGGCACTGAAGCTTTCTTT	CASSFNPGGTEAFF
TRBJ1-2	NA	once	TRBV6-5	TGTGCCAGCAGGGGAGGCCCTGTTGGCTACACCTTC	CASRGGPVGYTF
TRBJ2-5	NA	NA	TRBV28	TGTGCCAGCAGTCCCAAATTAACCCAGTACTTC	CASSPKLTQYF
TRBJ1-4	NA	NA	TRBV7-2	TGTGCCAGCAGCTTAGCGCGGGGGAGGCTCCCTAATGAAAAACTGTTTTTT	CASSLARGRLPNEKLFF
TRBJ2-7	TRBD2	NA	TRBV10-2	TGCGCCAGCAGTGGTCCCAGCGGGAGGCCCAACGAGCAGTACTTC	CASSGPSGRPNEQYF
TRBJ2-1	TRBD2	NA	TRBV4-2	TGTGCCAGCAGCCAAGATGGGCAGGCTAGCGGGAACAATGAGCAGTTCTTC	CASSQDGQASGNNEQFF
TRBJ2-3	NA	once	TRBV9	TGTGCCAGCAGCGTTCGGGAAGATACGCAGTATTTT	CASSVREDTQYF
TRBJ1-1	NA	NA	TRBV6-6	TGTGCCAGCAGCAACCCAGTGGAAGCTTTCTTT	CASSNPVEAFF
TRBJ2-5	NA	NA	TRBV25-1	TGTGCCAGCAGTGGGGGACGGGCGCAAGAGACCCAGTACTTC	CASSGGRAQETQYF
TRBJ1-6	NA	few	TRBV9	TGTGCCAGCAGCGGGGACTCTTCACCCCTCCACTTT	CASSGDSSPLHF
TRBJ1-4	NA	NA	TRBV7-3	TGTGCCAGCAGCTTAATGGGGGGCGTGGATGAAAAACTGTTTTTT	CASSLMGGVDEKLFF
TRBJ1-5	NA	NA	TRBV6-4	TGTGCCAGCAGGGAGAATAGCAATCAGCCCCAGCATTTT	CASRENSNQPQHF
TRBJ1-1	NA	NA	TRBV28	TGTGCCAGCAGTTTACGGCCGGGACGGGGGTTCGGAACTGAAGCTTTCTTT	CASSLRPGRGFGTEAFF
TRBJ2-1	NA	NA	TRBV7-9	TGTGCCAGCAGCTTAGGGCGGGGTCTCGTCGCTACTACGGACAATGAGCAGTTCTTC	CASSLGRGLVATTDNEQFF
TRBJ2-7	TRBD2	NA	TRBV9	TGTGCCAGCAGCACGGGACTAGGGAACGAGCAGTACTTC	CASSTGLGNEQYF
TRBJ2-2	TRBD2	NA	TRBV18	TGTGCCAGCTCACCGAGCGGGAGACCCGGGGAGCTGTTTTTT	CASSPSGRPGELFF
TRBJ1-2	NA	NA	TRBV29-1	TGCAGCGTTGAAGATTCTGGGGGGTTGGCTGGCTACACCTTC	CSVEDSGGLAGYTF
TRBJ1-5	TRBD1	few	TRBV28	TGTGCCACCCGACAGGGTAACCAGCCCCAGCATTTT	CATRQGNQPQHF
TRBJ1-2	NA	NA	TRBV7-8	TGTGCCAGCAGCTTCGTCGCGGCAGGGGCCGCAGGCTACACCTTC	CASSFVAAGAAGYTF
TRBJ2-3	TRBD1	once	TRBV5-1	TGCGCCAGCAGCTTACAGGGGGACACAGATACGCAGTATTTT	CASSLQGDTDTQYF